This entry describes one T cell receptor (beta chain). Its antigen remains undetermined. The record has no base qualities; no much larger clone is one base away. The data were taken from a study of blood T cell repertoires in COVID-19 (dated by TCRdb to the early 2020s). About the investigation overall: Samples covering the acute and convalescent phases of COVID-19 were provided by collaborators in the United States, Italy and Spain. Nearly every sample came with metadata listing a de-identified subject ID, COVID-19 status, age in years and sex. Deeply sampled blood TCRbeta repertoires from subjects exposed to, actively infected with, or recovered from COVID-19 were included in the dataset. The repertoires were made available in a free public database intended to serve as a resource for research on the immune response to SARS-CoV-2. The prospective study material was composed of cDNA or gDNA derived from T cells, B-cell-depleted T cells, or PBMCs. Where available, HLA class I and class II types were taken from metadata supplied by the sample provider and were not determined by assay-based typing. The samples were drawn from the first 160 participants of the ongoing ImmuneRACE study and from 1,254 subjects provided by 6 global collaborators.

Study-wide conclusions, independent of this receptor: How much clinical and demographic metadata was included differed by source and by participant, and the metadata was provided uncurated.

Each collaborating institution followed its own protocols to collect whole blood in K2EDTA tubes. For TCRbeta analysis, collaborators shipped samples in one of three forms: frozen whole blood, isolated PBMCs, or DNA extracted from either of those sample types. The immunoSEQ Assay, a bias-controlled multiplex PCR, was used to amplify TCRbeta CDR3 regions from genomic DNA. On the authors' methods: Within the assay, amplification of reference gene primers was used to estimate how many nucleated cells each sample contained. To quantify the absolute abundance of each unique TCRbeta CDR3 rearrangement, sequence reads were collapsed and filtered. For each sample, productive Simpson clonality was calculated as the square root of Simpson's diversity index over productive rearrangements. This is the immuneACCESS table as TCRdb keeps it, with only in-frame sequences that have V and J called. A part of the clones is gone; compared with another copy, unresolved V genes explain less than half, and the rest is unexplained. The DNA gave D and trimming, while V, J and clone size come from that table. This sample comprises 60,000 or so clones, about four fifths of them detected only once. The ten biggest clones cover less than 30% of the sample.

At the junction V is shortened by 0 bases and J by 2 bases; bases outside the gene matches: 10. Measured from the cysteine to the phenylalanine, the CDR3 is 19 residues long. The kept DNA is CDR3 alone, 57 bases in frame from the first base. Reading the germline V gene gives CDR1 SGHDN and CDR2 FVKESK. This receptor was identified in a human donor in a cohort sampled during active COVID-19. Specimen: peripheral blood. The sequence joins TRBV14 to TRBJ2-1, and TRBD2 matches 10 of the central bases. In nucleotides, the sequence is TGTGCCAGCAGCCAAGAGCAAGCGGGGGGGCTCCGGCCCTACAATGAGCAGTTCTTC. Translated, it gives CASSQEQAGGLRPYNEQFF. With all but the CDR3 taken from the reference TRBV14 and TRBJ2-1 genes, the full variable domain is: EAGVTQFPSHSVIEKGQTVTLRCDPISGHDNLYWYRRVMGKEIKFLLHFVKESKQDESGMPNNRFLAERTGGTYSTLKVQPAELEDSGVYFCASSQEQAGGLRPYNEQFFGPGTRLTVL.